These 15 T cell receptor beta chains came from one sample sequenced in a study of identical twins. TCRdb used MiXCR to reprocess the 5' RACE reads, holding one entry per CDR3 protein. In the table there are 750,000 to 950,000 distinct CDR3 sequences, 10% to 15% of which are singletons. The sample was also reused in another study, on yellow fever vaccine responses in identical twins.

Sequencing input: PBMCs. These receptor sequences come from a woman under 30 in good health.

The chain carries TRBV20-1 and TRBJ2-3, with a weak D call TRBD2 (5 bases). Trimming cost V 5 bases and J 2 bases, with 11 bases left between them. The CDR3 runs to 13 residues. Germline CDR1 is DFQATT and CDR2 is SNEGSKA (reference sequence). CDR3 in amino acids: CSARRLSTDTQYF. The CDR3 DNA is TGCAGTGCTCGCCGACTATCCACAGATACGCAGTATTTT.

At least ten counts were recorded for this clonotype. This chain joins TRBV4-2 and TRBJ2-2; 10 bases match TRBD2. CDR1 is LGHNA and CDR2 is YNFKEQ in the germline V gene. This CDR3 is built from 15 residues. J lost 4 bases, V lost 1 base, and 0 bases had no gene match. Here the CDR3 DNA reads TGTGCCAGCAGCCAAGGGACTAGCGGCACCGGGGAGCTGTTTTTT. Translated: CASSQGTSGTGELFF.

This clonotype was observed many times. V and J are TRBV7-3 and TRBJ2-3, with 7 bases fitting TRBD2. The trim removed 2 bases at V and 2 bases at J, leaving 4 bases unmatched. The CDR3 length is 15 residues. CDR1 is SGHTA, CDR2 FQGTGA, per germline. This chain's CDR3 is CASSLGGRATDTQYF. DNA of the CDR3: TGTGCCAGCAGCTTAGGGGGGAGGGCCACAGATACGCAGTATTTT.

This clonotype has at least ten counts. The chain links TRBV4-2 to TRBJ2-3, with 9 bases that match TRBD2. This CDR3 contains 16 residues. CDR1 is LGHNA and CDR2 is YNFKEQ in the germline V gene. Losses at the gene ends were 4 bases for V and 2 bases for J; bases not matched to a gene: 7. CDR3: CASSPGGGGSTDTQYF. CDR3 nucleotides: TGTGCCAGCAGCCCCGGCGGGGGGGGGTCCACAGATACGCAGTATTTT.

The rearrangement joins TRBV6-1 to TRBJ2-2, with 9 nucleotides matching TRBD1. This CDR3 has 15 amino acids. The V gene's germline CDR1 is MNHNS and CDR2 SASEGT. Trimming cost V 6 bases and J 5 bases; bases outside gene matches: 7. CDR3 in amino acids: CASRAGTGSTGELFF. The CDR3 DNA reads TGTGCCAGCAGGGCCGGGACAGGGAGTACCGGGGAGCTGTTTTTT.

The table lists this clonotype with a few counts. This chain joins TRBV3-1 and TRBJ2-1, with D unresolved. The CDR3 contains 15 residues. Germline V gene sequence: CDR1 LGHDT, CDR2 YNNKEL (reference sequence). V was trimmed by 6 bases and J by 5 bases, leaving 17 bases between them. In nucleotides, the CDR3 is TGTGCCAGCAGTCTACAGCCCACAAACGACAATGAGCAGTTCTTC. Its translation is CASSLQPTNDNEQFF.

The V call is TRBV7-3, the J call TRBJ2-1, with D possibly called TRBD1 or TRBD2 (6 bases each). Germline-derived CDR1 and CDR2 are SGHTA and FQGTGA. V was clipped by 7 bases and J by 5 bases, with 21 bases between them. CDR3 length equals 16 residues. The CDR3 bases are TGTGCCAGCACCGAGAAGGGGGACTTTACCGACAATGAGCAGTTCTTC. Protein sequence: CASTEKGDFTDNEQFF.

This clonotype was observed a handful of times. This chain joins TRBV4-1 and TRBJ1-1; D is unresolved. V was trimmed by 2 bases and J by 1 base, leaving 8 bases between them. The CDR3 covers 14 residues. CDR1 MGHRA and CDR2 YSYEKL come from the germline V gene. The CDR3 bases are TGCGCCAGCAGCCAACCGACGGAGAACACTGAAGCTTTCTTT. Translation gives CASSQPTENTEAFF.

Many counts were recorded for this clonotype. The rearrangement joins TRBV7-2 to TRBJ2-1, with a possible D match to TRBD2 (6 bases). V lost 5 bases, J lost 8 bases, and 13 bases lay in between. From germline, CDR1 is SGHTA and CDR2 FQGNSA. The CDR3 extends over 13 amino acids. In DNA form, the CDR3 reads TGTGCCAGCAGCCCAGGCCCGGGAGATGAGCAGTTCTTC. The encoded protein is CASSPGPGDEQFF.

This clonotype has more than one count but fewer than ten. The J gene is TRBJ2-1, the V gene TRBV20-1; either TRBD1 or TRBD2 may supply D (5 bases each). Trimming left V 6 bases short and J 7 bases short, with 22 bases between. Germline CDR1 is DFQATT and CDR2 is SNEGSKA (reference sequence). The CDR3 has 15 residues. CDR3 nucleotides: TGCAGTGCGCCGGGACCCGAAGGGCAATTTAATGAGCAGTTCTTC. Amino acid sequence: CSAPGPEGQFNEQFF.

This chain uses TRBV27 with TRBJ1-3, with D possibly TRBD1 on 5 matching bases. The CDR3 runs to 15 residues. From germline, CDR1 is MNHEY and CDR2 SMNVEV (reference sequence). V gave up 2 bases and J gave up 5 bases, with 13 bases separating them. The CDR3 DNA reads as TGTGCCAGCAGTTTACCAGGGTCATCCCGAAACACCATATATTTT. Translating it yields CASSLPGSSRNTIYF.

This clonotype was counted a few times. The chain is built from TRBV20-1 and TRBJ1-5, with 10 positions matching TRBD1. Looked up from germline, CDR1 is DFQATT and CDR2 is SNEGSKA (reference sequence). After removal of 5 bases from V and 7 bases from J, the junction contained 5 bases not matched to a gene. The CDR3 sequence is 13 residues long. The CDR3 loop is CSAGKDRGQPQHF. In DNA, the CDR3 is TGCAGTGCTGGAAAGGACAGGGGGCAGCCCCAGCATTTT.

This clonotype appeared a few times. The gene calls are TRBV5-6 and TRBJ2-5, with a tentative D call TRBD1 (6 bases). Germline V gene data show CDR1 as SGHDT and CDR2 as YYEEEE. Deletions cut 4 bases from V and 4 bases from J, with 11 bases between. The CDR3 extends over 13 amino acids. CDR3 coding DNA: TGTGCCAGCAGCGACGGGACAAGAGAGACCCAGTACTTC. It codes for CASSDGTRETQYF. Full variable domain (missing parts from reference TRBV5-6 and TRBJ2-5): DAGVTQSPTHLIKTRGQQVTLRCSPKSGHDTVSWYQQALGQGPQFIFQYYEEEERQRGNFPDRFSGHQFPNYSSELNVNALLLGDSALYLCASSDGTRETQYFGPGTRLLVL.

This clonotype was seen a few times. Written as DNA, the CDR3 is TGCAGTGCTCGAAGGCCCAGCACAGATACGCAGTATTTT. Its translation: CSARRPSTDTQYF. This chain links TRBV20-1 with TRBJ2-3; D gene unclear. V was clipped by 5 bases and J by 0 bases, with 9 bases between them. The CDR3 consists of 13 residues. The germline V gene encodes CDR1 DFQATT and CDR2 SNEGSKA (reference sequence).

This clonotype was detected ten times or more. The rearrangement joins TRBV4-1 to TRBJ1-1; 8 nucleotides align to TRBD1. Trimming took 0 bases from V and 5 from J; bases not matched to a gene: 5. Germline V CDR1 and CDR2: MGHRA, YSYEKL. The CDR3 is 15 residues long. The CDR3 DNA reads as TGCGCCAGCAGCCAAGATCAGGGGGCGCGGACTGAAGCTTTCTTT. Protein product: CASSQDQGARTEAFF.